These 32 T cell receptor beta chains came from one sample sequenced in a study of blood T cell repertoires in COVID-19. The table came from immunoSEQ multiplex PCR; TCRdb's copy has only in-frame clones and leaves some out. This sample carries around 290,000 clones, more than 80% of them seen once, and the ten largest clones take roughly 1.1%. The source material was PBMCs or T cells enriched from blood (not recorded which). These TCRs come from a woman aged 25-40 years who had recovered from COVID-19.

V gene TRBV27 combines with J gene TRBJ1-4; 9 nucleotides agree with TRBD1. Per the germline V gene, CDR1 is MNHEY and CDR2 is SMNVEV (reference sequence). The CDR3 extends over 15 amino acids. V trimming: 5 bases; J trimming: 7 bases; junction bases outside the gene matches: 8. The CDR3 here is CASSITGGWSEKLFF. CDR3 DNA: TGTGCCAGCAGTATTACAGGGGGCTGGAGTGAAAAACTGTTTTTT.

V is TRBV2 and J is TRBJ2-1; TRBD2 aligns across 11 bases. The CDR3 totals 16 residues. V lost 2 bases and J lost 7; bases outside the gene matches: 7. The germline V gene has CDR1 SNHLY and CDR2 FYNNEI. The CDR3 nucleotides are TGTGCCAGCAGTGAATTCCGGCTAGCGGGAGGTAATGAGCAGTTCTTC. The encoded protein is CASSEFRLAGGNEQFF.

J is TRBJ1-3 and V is TRBV20-1, with 9 bases matching TRBD1. The CDR3 runs to 16 residues. Germline values: CDR1 DFQATT, CDR2 SNEGSKA (reference sequence). Unmatched junction bases numbered 10, after V lost 3 bases and J lost 4 bases. The CDR3 region is CSASGPGQGRGNTIYF. For the CDR3, the DNA is TGCAGTGCTAGTGGGCCGGGACAGGGAAGAGGAAACACCATATATTTT.

This clone was seen a single time. The genes are TRBV18 and TRBJ2-6; 10 nucleotides align to TRBD2. Germline V gene lookup returns CDR1 KGHSH and CDR2 LQKENI. J gave up 2 bases and V 3 bases, and 13 bases lay outside the gene matches. The CDR3 runs 20 residues. The DNA for the CDR3 is TGTGCCAGCTCACCGTCCAGCGGGAGGGCAAATGGTACTGGGGCCAACGTCCTGACTTTC. This gives the protein CASSPSSGRANGTGANVLTF.

The chain joins TRBV10-3 to TRBJ1-3; 8 bases map to TRBD1. The CDR3 runs to 16 residues. V shed 0 bases and J 2 bases; nucleotides not matched to a gene: 3. Germline V gene sequence: CDR1 ENHRY, CDR2 SYGVKD. In DNA form, the CDR3 reads TGTGCCATCAGTGAGTCGACAGGGGCTGCTGGAAACACCATATATTTT. It is translated as CAISESTGAAGNTIYF.

The J gene is TRBJ2-1, the V gene TRBV9; the match to TRBD2 covers 11 bases. Germline-derived CDR1 and CDR2 are SGDLS and YYNGEE. The CDR3 contains 17 residues. With V trimmed by 4 bases and J by 5 bases, 11 bases remained unmatched. The CDR3 sequence is CASSTQGGTSGNNEQFF. The CDR3 nucleotides read TGTGCCAGCAGCACCCAGGGGGGGACTAGCGGAAACAATGAGCAGTTCTTC.

The rearrangement uses TRBV15 and TRBJ2-1, with 9 bases lining up with TRBD2. The CDR3 runs to 17 residues. After removal of 1 base from V and 7 bases from J, the junction contained 11 bases not matched to a gene. The germline V gene encodes CDR1 LNHNV and CDR2 YYDKDF (reference sequence). The CDR3 DNA reads as TGTGCCACCAGCAGAGCTGAGCGGGAGGTTCTTGGGAATGAGCAGTTCTTC. Protein sequence: CATSRAEREVLGNEQFF.

This chain connects TRBV28 to TRBJ1-2; no clear D gene. Trimming cost V 2 bases and J 8 bases, with 12 bases left between them. This CDR3 contains 13 residues. Germline V gene sequence: CDR1 MDHEN, CDR2 SYDVKM. The CDR3 is CASSLGRSGGYTF. In nucleotides, the CDR3 is TGTGCCAGCAGTTTAGGCAGGAGCGGCGGCTACACCTTC.

The rearrangement uses TRBV27 and TRBJ2-1; possible D gene TRBD2, 6 bases. V was clipped by 4 bases and J by 5 bases, with 15 bases between them. This CDR3 is built from 15 residues. Per germline, CDR1 MNHEY and CDR2 SMNVEV (reference sequence). CDR3 residues: CASSYRGVMNNEQFF. The DNA of the CDR3 is TGTGCCAGCAGTTATCGCGGGGTGATGAACAATGAGCAGTTCTTC.

The chain joins TRBV28 to TRBJ1-5, with D tentatively TRBD1 (6 bases). The CDR3 runs 14 residues. Between the trimmed V and J ends, which lost 6 bases and 4 bases, there was a span of 13 bases. Germline V CDR1 and CDR2: MDHEN, SYDVKM. Here the CDR3 reads CASRQGLRNQPQHF. The CDR3 DNA follows: TGTGCCAGCAGACAGGGATTAAGGAATCAGCCCCAGCATTTT. The full variable domain, in which reference TRBV28 and TRBJ1-5 provide the parts outside the CDR3, is DVKVTQSSRYLVKRTGEKVFLECVQDMDHENMFWYRQDPGLGLRLIYFSYDVKMKEKGDIPEGYSVSREKKERFSLILESASTNQTSMYLCASRQGLRNQPQHFGDGTRLSIL.

This sequence joins TRBV7-2 and TRBJ2-7, with a weak D call TRBD2 (6 bases). The V gene's germline CDR1 is SGHTA and CDR2 FQGNSA. V lost 1 base, J lost 10 bases, and 14 bases lay in between. CDR3 length: 13 amino acids. CDR3 loop: CASSLDRERIQYF. Written as DNA, the CDR3 is TGTGCCAGCAGCTTAGACCGGGAGAGGATACAGTACTTC.

The V call is TRBV2, the J call TRBJ2-7; 8 bases match TRBD1. CDR1 is SNHLY and CDR2 is FYNNEI in the germline V gene. The V gene end was trimmed by 3 bases and the J gene end by 7 bases; junction bases not matched to a gene: 5. The CDR3 extends over 13 amino acids. This chain's CDR3 is CASSDGRGREQYF. The CDR3 nucleotides are TGTGCCAGCAGTGACGGCAGGGGGCGGGAGCAGTACTTC.

This sequence joins TRBV20-1 and TRBJ2-5; D is ambiguous. Germline-derived CDR1 and CDR2 are DFQATT and SNEGSKA (reference sequence). The CDR3 spans 11 residues. The CDR3 nucleotides are TGCACCCCTGCAGGACAAGAGACCCAGTACTTC. It codes for CTPAGQETQYF.

For the CDR3, the DNA is TGCGCCAGCAGCCAAGAAGGGGCGGGAGCCAACACCGGGGAGCTGTTTTTT. Amino acid sequence: CASSQEGAGANTGELFF. The rearrangement joins TRBV4-3 to TRBJ2-2, with 7 bases that match TRBD2. The CDR3 has 17 amino acids. Germline V gene data show CDR1 as LGHNA and CDR2 as YSLEER. The trim removed 0 bases at V and 2 bases at J, leaving 6 bases unmatched.

About this clone: The junction departs from the called germline gene at one end, perhaps through a read error. The gene calls are TRBV7-7 and TRBJ2-2; 9 bases fit TRBD2. This CDR3 is built from 16 residues. Germline CDR1 SSHAT, CDR2 FNYEAQ (reference sequence). The CDR3 bases are TGTGCTAGCAGCTCGTCGACTAGCGGGAACACCGGGGAGCTGTTTTTT. This encodes CASSSSTSGNTGELFF. Looking up the rest from reference TRBV7-7 and TRBJ2-2 gives the full variable domain: GAGVSQSPRYKVTKRGQDVTLRCDPISSHATLYWYQQALGQGPEFLTYFNYEAQPDKSGLPSDRFSAERPEGSISTLTIQRTEQRDSAMYRCASSSSTSGNTGELFFGEGSRLTVL.

This clone has just a few counts. The gene calls are TRBV5-5 and TRBJ2-1; 7 bases map to TRBD1. From germline, CDR1 is SGHKS and CDR2 YYEKEE (reference sequence). CDR3 size: 13 residues. The J segment lost 12 bases and the V segment lost 6 bases, leaving 12 bases of the junction unmatched. As DNA, the CDR3 is TGTGCCAGCACTGATCGACAGGGCATCGGGCAGTTCTTC. As protein: CASTDRQGIGQFF. The full variable domain, completed using reference TRBV5-5 and TRBJ2-1, is DAGVTQSPTHLIKTRGQQVTLRCSPISGHKSVSWYQQVLGQGPQFIFQYYEKEERGRGNFPDRFSARQFPNYSSELNVNALLLGDSALYLCASTDRQGIGQFFGPGTRLTVL.

The V gene is TRBV18, the J gene TRBJ2-5; a weak D match, TRBD1 (5 bases). CDR3 size: 14 residues. Trimming took 4 bases from V and 5 from J, leaving 14 bases between them. Germline CDR1 is KGHSH and CDR2 is LQKENI. The CDR3 reads CASSQRGAAETQYF. The DNA for the CDR3 is TGTGCCAGCTCACAACGTGGGGCGGCGGAGACCCAGTACTTC.

This chain links TRBV7-9 with TRBJ1-1, with TRBD1 identical over 9 bases. CDR1 is SEHNR, CDR2 FQNEAQ, per germline (reference sequence). This CDR3 comprises 14 residues. Losses at the gene ends were 5 bases for V and 1 base for J; bases not matched to a gene: 2. Here the CDR3 reads CASSLTGGNTEAFF. CDR3 DNA sequence: TGTGCCAGCAGCCTGACAGGGGGGAACACTGAAGCTTTCTTT.

This clone was observed once. The chain employs TRBV7-2 and TRBJ2-1, with 12 positions matching TRBD2. The CDR3 contains 16 residues. Germline V gene data show CDR1 as SGHTA and CDR2 as FQGNSA. Trimming removed 4 bases from V and 6 bases from J; junction bases left unmatched: 7. The chain's CDR3 is CASSSVTSGSGNEQFF. The CDR3, as DNA: TGTGCCAGCAGCTCGGTGACTAGCGGGAGTGGCAATGAGCAGTTCTTC.

CDR3 DNA sequence: TGTGCCAGCTCACCCGCAGTAACAGGGGGAAATCAGCCCCAGCATTTT. Residues: CASSPAVTGGNQPQHF. This chain uses TRBV18 with TRBJ1-5; 8 bases are shared with TRBD1. Germline V gene lookup returns CDR1 KGHSH and CDR2 LQKENI. This CDR3 is 16 amino acids long. Germline trimming cut 3 bases from V and 4 bases from J; bases unmatched to any gene: 8.

The rearrangement uses TRBV3-1 (or the pseudogene TRBV3-2) and TRBJ1-1; the D gene is possibly TRBD1 (5 bases). CDR1 is LGHDT and CDR2 is YNNKEL in the germline V gene (reference sequence). Trimming pared 1 base from V and 12 bases from J, leaving 18 bases between. This CDR3 is 14 amino acids long. The CDR3 DNA sequence: TGTGCCAGCAGCCAAGGGGCAGGGTACCGTAGTCCTTTCTTT. Translation: CASSQGAGYRSPFF.

This rearrangement joins TRBV14 to TRBJ2-3, with 8 bases lining up with TRBD2. With 6 bases clipped from V and 3 bases from J, the junction kept 2 bases outside the gene matches. CDR1 and CDR2 (germline): SGHDN, FVKESK. The length of the CDR3 is 13 residues. CDR3 loop: CASSLAGTDTQYF. In DNA, the CDR3 is TGTGCCAGCAGTTTAGCGGGAACAGATACGCAGTATTTT.

The CDR3 sequence is CASSVGGNTEAFF. The CDR3 DNA follows: TGCGCCAGCAGTGTGGGAGGGAACACTGAAGCTTTCTTT. J is TRBJ1-1 and V is TRBV10-2; no clear D gene. Trimming pared 4 bases from V and 1 base from J, leaving 7 bases between. The CDR3 is made up of 13 amino acids. Germline V gene lookup returns CDR1 WSHSY and CDR2 SAAADI.

The table lists this clone with a count of one. Relative to the germline gene, one junction end is altered; a read error may explain this. V gene TRBV18 combines with J gene TRBJ2-2, with 11 bases matching TRBD1. The CDR3 runs 15 residues. Germline values: CDR1 KGHSH, CDR2 LQKENI. The CDR3 loop is CASSGQGANTGELFF. CDR3 nucleotide sequence: TGTGCCAGCTCAGGACAGGGGGCGAATACCGGGGAGCTGTTTTTT.

The rearrangement uses TRBV7-2 and TRBJ1-1; D remains unclear. Per the germline V gene, CDR1 is SGHTA and CDR2 is FQGNSA. Deletions cut 0 bases from V and 0 bases from J, with 11 bases between. The CDR3 covers 16 residues. This CDR3 is CASSLAATTMNTEAFF. Here the CDR3 DNA reads TGTGCCAGCAGCTTAGCGGCCACAACCATGAACACTGAAGCTTTCTTT.

V and J are TRBV18 and TRBJ2-3; 10 bases are a match to TRBD1. This CDR3 is 16 amino acids long. Germline values: CDR1 KGHSH, CDR2 LQKENI. Unmatched junction bases numbered 3, after V lost 3 bases and J lost 0 bases. The CDR3 region is CASSPGQGRSTDTQYF. As DNA, the CDR3 is TGTGCCAGCTCACCGGGACAGGGGCGAAGCACAGATACGCAGTATTTT.

V usage is TRBV18 and J usage is TRBJ1-4; possibly TRBD1 for D (6 bases). The CDR3 loop spans 14 amino acids. Germline V CDR1 and CDR2: KGHSH, LQKENI. V dropped 2 bases and J dropped 4 bases, with 8 bases sitting between them. The CDR3 spells CASSPRGNNEKLFF. CDR3 sequence (DNA): TGTGCCAGCTCACCAAGGGGGAATAATGAAAAACTGTTTTTT.

This sequence joins TRBV28 and TRBJ2-7, with TRBD2 matching 9 bases. The trim removed 3 bases at V and 3 bases at J, leaving 9 bases unmatched. This CDR3 region has 16 residues. Germline CDR1 MDHEN, CDR2 SYDVKM. The CDR3 spells CASSLMEERGDYEQYF. The CDR3 DNA sequence: TGTGCCAGCAGTTTGATGGAGGAGCGGGGGGACTACGAGCAGTACTTC.

This chain links TRBV28 with TRBJ1-6; D unclear. The ends were cut back, 8 bases at V and 0 bases at J, with 11 bases in the middle. The CDR3 is made up of 15 amino acids. CDR1 MDHEN and CDR2 SYDVKM come from the germline V gene. CDR3 protein: CASVQDVSYNSPLHF. The CDR3, as DNA: TGTGCCAGCGTCCAGGATGTCTCCTATAATTCACCCCTCCACTTT.

The rearrangement uses TRBV29-1 and TRBJ1-3; no clear D gene. CDR3 length: 14 residues. The V gene lost 0 bases and the J gene lost 2 bases, with 8 bases spanning the gap. Germline assignment: CDR1 SQVTM and CDR2 ANQGSEA. The CDR3 loop reads CSVEEGSPGNTIYF. CDR3 coding DNA: TGCAGCGTTGAAGAGGGGAGCCCTGGAAACACCATATATTTT.

The chain couples TRBV6-6 to TRBJ2-7, with 13 bases identical to TRBD2. The germline V gene encodes CDR1 MNHNY and CDR2 SVGAGI (reference sequence). J lost 3 bases, V lost 5 bases, and 13 bases had no gene match. CDR3 size: 18 residues. The CDR3, as DNA: TGTGCCAGCAGTCAACTAGCGGGAGGGAAACAAATGGGCTACGAGCAGTACTTC. Translated: CASSQLAGGKQMGYEQYF.

The chain carries TRBV7-2 and TRBJ2-2, with a possible D match to TRBD2 (5 bases). Trimming cost V 7 bases and J 6 bases, with 12 bases left between them. This CDR3 has 13 amino acids. Germline loops: CDR1 SGHTA, CDR2 FQGNSA. The CDR3 protein is CASTLSGAGELFF. CDR3 sequence (DNA): TGTGCCAGCACCCTATCCGGGGCCGGGGAGCTGTTTTTT.